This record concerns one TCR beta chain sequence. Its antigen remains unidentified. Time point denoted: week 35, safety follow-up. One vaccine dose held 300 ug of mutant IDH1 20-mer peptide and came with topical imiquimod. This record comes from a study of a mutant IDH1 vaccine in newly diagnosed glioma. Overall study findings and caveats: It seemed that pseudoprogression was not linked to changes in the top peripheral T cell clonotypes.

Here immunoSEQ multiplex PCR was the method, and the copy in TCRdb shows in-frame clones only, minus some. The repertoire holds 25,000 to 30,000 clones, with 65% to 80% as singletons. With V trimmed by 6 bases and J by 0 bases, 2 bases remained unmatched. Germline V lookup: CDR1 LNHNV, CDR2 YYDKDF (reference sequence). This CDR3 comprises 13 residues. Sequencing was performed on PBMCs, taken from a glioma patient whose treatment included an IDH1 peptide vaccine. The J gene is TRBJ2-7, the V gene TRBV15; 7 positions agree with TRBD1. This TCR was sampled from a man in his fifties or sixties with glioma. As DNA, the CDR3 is TGTGCCACCAGGGGACAGAGCTCCTACGAGCAGTACTTC. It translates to CATRGQSSYEQYF.